The 10 T cell receptor beta chains below come from one sample, sequenced in a study of OX40 agonist ivuxolimab in advanced cancers. The receptor library was made with the immunoSEQ multiplex PCR assay. TCRdb obtained this table from immuneACCESS and retained in-frame rearrangements with V and J assigned. These tables miss some clones; where compared with another copy, unresolved V genes account for less than half of the shortfall, and the remainder is unexplained. The table for this sample lists some 60,000 clones; over 70% of them were counted only once. About 2% of the sample lies in the top ten. Sequenced here: CD4+ or CD8+ T cells sorted from blood, sampled in a trial of the OX40 agonist ivuxolimab. These receptors were collected from an adult with an advanced solid tumor such as melanoma, head and neck, liver or kidney cancer.

The rearrangement joins TRBV28 to TRBJ1-5; D gene uncertain. Trimming took 5 bases from V and 4 from J, leaving 6 bases between them. This CDR3 has 12 amino acids. Germline V gene lookup returns CDR1 MDHEN and CDR2 SYDVKM. CDR3 in amino acids: CASSMGNQPQHF. The CDR3 DNA reads TGTGCCAGCAGTATGGGGAATCAGCCCCAGCATTTT.

CDR3 residues: CASRPRGLGEKLFF. In nucleotides, the CDR3 is TGTGCCAGCAGGCCACGGGGACTCGGTGAAAAACTGTTTTTT. The V call is TRBV7-9, the J call TRBJ1-4; tentatively, D is TRBD1 (5 bases). The CDR3 is made up of 14 amino acids. With 6 bases removed from V and 7 bases from J, the gap between germline ends came to 15 bases. CDR1 and CDR2 (germline): SEHNR, FQNEAQ (reference sequence). Full variable domain (missing parts from reference TRBV7-9 and TRBJ1-4): DTGVSQNPRHKITKRGQNVTFRCDPISEHNRLYWYRQTLGQGPEFLTYFQNEAQLEKSRLLSDRFSAERPKGSFSTLEIQRTEQGDSAMYLCASRPRGLGEKLFFGSGTQLSVL.

The chain recombines TRBV5-1 with TRBJ2-7; 12 bases map to TRBD2. In germline, CDR1 is SGHRS, CDR2 YFSETQ. The ends lost 5 bases at V and 3 bases at J; junction bases unmatched: 9. The CDR3 is 16 residues long. CDR3 amino acids: CASSPTELAGGYEQYF. The DNA for the CDR3 is TGCGCCAGCAGTCCGACAGAACTAGCGGGAGGCTACGAGCAGTACTTC. The variable domain in full, with the rest retrieved from reference TRBV5-1 and TRBJ2-7, is KAGVTQTPRYLIKTRGQQVTLSCSPISGHRSVSWYQQTPGQGLQFLFEYFSETQRNKGNFPGRFSGRQFSNSRSEMNVSTLELGDSALYLCASSPTELAGGYEQYFGPGTRLTVT.

The chain recombines TRBV5-1 with TRBJ2-3; weak D call: TRBD1 (6 bases). Trimming took 0 bases from V and 2 from J, leaving 10 bases between them. Looked up from germline, CDR1 is SGHRS and CDR2 is YFSETQ. There are 15 residues in the CDR3. The CDR3 nucleotides read TGCGCCAGCAGCTTGGCGACAGGACACACAGATACGCAGTATTTT. Translation gives CASSLATGHTDTQYF.

The chain combines TRBV5-1 with TRBJ2-7; no reliable D call. The V end was cut by 0 bases, the J end by 3 bases, with 7 bases between. The CDR3 runs 13 residues. The V gene's germline CDR1 is SGHRS and CDR2 YFSETQ. CDR3 amino acids: CASSLAQNYEQYF. CDR3 bases: TGCGCCAGCAGCTTGGCCCAGAACTACGAGCAGTACTTC.

This rearrangement joins TRBV14 to TRBJ1-4; the D is unclear. V was cut by 0 bases and J by 11 bases, with 16 bases left in between. From germline, CDR1 is SGHDN and CDR2 FVKESK. The CDR3 consists of 15 residues. CDR3 loop: CASSQDLSVGRKLFF. The DNA for the CDR3 is TGTGCCAGCAGCCAAGATTTGTCTGTCGGGCGCAAACTGTTTTTT.

This chain uses TRBV18 with TRBJ1-1; D call uncertain. CDR3 length: 16 amino acids. The V gene's germline CDR1 is KGHSH and CDR2 LQKENI. Trimming shortened V by 3 bases and J by 6 bases, and 20 bases separated the two germline ends. In nucleotides, the CDR3 is TGTGCCAGCTCACCCCTCGGCCGGGTCAACAGCCCTGAAGCTTTCTTT. Amino acids: CASSPLGRVNSPEAFF.

This chain joins TRBV27 and TRBJ2-3; TRBD2 aligns across 14 bases. The V and J ends lost 2 bases and 5 bases, in that order; junction bases with no gene match: 3. CDR1 MNHEY and CDR2 SMNVEV come from the germline V gene (reference sequence). The CDR3 covers 16 residues. CDR3 nucleotide sequence: TGTGCCAGCAGTTTAAGACTAGCGGGGGGGGAAGATACGCAGTATTTT. As protein: CASSLRLAGGEDTQYF.

This rearrangement joins TRBV5-6 to TRBJ2-7, with D perhaps TRBD1 (5 bases). The CDR3 contains 18 residues. In germline, CDR1 is SGHDT, CDR2 YYEEEE. V dropped 0 bases and J dropped 2 bases, with 21 bases sitting between them. CDR3 region: CASSLDQGRALAPYEQYF. Written as DNA, the CDR3 is TGTGCCAGCAGCTTGGATCAGGGCCGGGCGTTGGCGCCCTACGAGCAGTACTTC. Drawing the rest from reference TRBV5-6 and TRBJ2-7, the complete variable domain is DAGVTQSPTHLIKTRGQQVTLRCSPKSGHDTVSWYQQALGQGPQFIFQYYEEEERQRGNFPDRFSGHQFPNYSSELNVNALLLGDSALYLCASSLDQGRALAPYEQYFGPGTRLTVT.

V is TRBV5-1 and J is TRBJ2-7; D not resolved. The CDR3 totals 14 residues. With 0 bases removed from V and 0 bases from J, the gap between germline ends came to 7 bases. Per the germline V gene, CDR1 is SGHRS and CDR2 is YFSETQ. Here the CDR3 DNA reads TGCGCCAGCAGCTTGGGCCTGAGCTCCTACGAGCAGTACTTC. Protein product: CASSLGLSSYEQYF.